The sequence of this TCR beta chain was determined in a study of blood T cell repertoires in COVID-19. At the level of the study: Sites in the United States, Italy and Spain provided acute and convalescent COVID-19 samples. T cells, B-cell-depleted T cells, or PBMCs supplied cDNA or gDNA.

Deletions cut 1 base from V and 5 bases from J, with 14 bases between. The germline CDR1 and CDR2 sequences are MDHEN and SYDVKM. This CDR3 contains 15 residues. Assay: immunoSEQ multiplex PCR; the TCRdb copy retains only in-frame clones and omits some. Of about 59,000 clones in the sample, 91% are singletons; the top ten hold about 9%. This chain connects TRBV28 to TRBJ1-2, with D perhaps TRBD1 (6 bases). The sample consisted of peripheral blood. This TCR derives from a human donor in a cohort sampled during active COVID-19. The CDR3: CASSLSGVPPYGYTF. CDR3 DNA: TGTGCCAGCAGTTTATCAGGGGTTCCCCCATATGGCTACACCTTC.